This T cell receptor (beta chain) comes out of a study of T cells after yellow fever vaccination (dated by TCRdb to about 2019). About the study as a whole: The SMART-Seq v4 Ultra Low Input RNA kit was used to prepare libraries from fractions with low cell numbers. The cohort comprised two healthy male donors, one aged 18 to 29 and one aged 30 to 40 years. Bulk TCR alpha and beta repertoires were sequenced longitudinally to track T-cell clones before and after primary and booster YFV17D yellow fever vaccination. Blood was collected at multiple timepoints before and after primary and secondary immunization, and bulk PBMC replicates and cell subsets were isolated.

The study at large found these results: Only a couple of donors were included in the study, so the extent to which the findings can be generalized is limited. A small share of clonotypes was detected in both CD4 and CD8 compartments, with the overlap likely arising from convergent recombination. Most clones expanded after primary vaccination were re-detected after the booster (about 95% of CD4 and more than 70% of CD8), suggesting broad memory maintenance. Compared with the primary T-cell response, the secondary T-cell response was faster but weaker, reaching its peak on day 5 rather than on day 15. Computational filtering was required because FACS-sorted repertoires could contain abundant contaminating clonotypes from the bulk population.

The treatment or condition label on this specimen signifies: live attenuated yellow fever vaccine strain. A standard Ficoll-Paque protocol was used to isolate PBMCs from peripheral blood. Dynabeads CD4 and CD8 positive selection kits were used to isolate the CD4 and CD8 T-cell fractions. TriZol was used to extract RNA from bulk PBMCs, from CD4 and CD8 fractions, and from dextramer-positive and dextramer-negative fractions. A distance of 5 bases separates the germline ends of V and J, which lose 3 bases and 1 base respectively. The CDR3 spans 12 residues, from the cysteine through the phenylalanine. Of the read, only the CDR3 DNA is kept; its 36 bases are in frame from base 1. Reading the germline V gene gives CDR1 SQVTM and CDR2 ANQGSEA. Sequencing used an Illumina NovaSeq 6000. TCR cDNA was synthesized by 5'RACE template switching, through which a universal primer site and unique molecular identifiers were introduced. Priming of cDNA synthesis was performed from both the TCR alpha and TCR beta constant segments. Libraries were amplified in two PCR steps, with sample barcodes and sequencing adapters added in the second step. Sequencing of libraries was performed on Illumina HiSeq 2500 (2x100 bp) or NovaSeq (2x150 bp). As for how the authors treated the data: MIGEC handled demultiplexing of reads and collapsing into UMI consensus sequences, while MiXCR performed V(D)J alignment. Clonotypes responding to the vaccine were identified with edgeR on replicate PBMC samples, with the criteria of FDR below 0.01 and a log2 fold change above 5 up to day 15. Each bulk clonotype was labeled CD4 or CD8 based on which sequenced repertoire, CD4 or CD8, contained the clonotype at higher abundance. TCRdb reworked the public reads: Q25 trimming with fastp, MiXCR clone assembly, productive beta chains retained. Identical CDR3 proteins give one entry, which carries the most common genes and DNA. TCRdb's processing, not the authors', yielded these V and J calls. This sample gives approximately 300,000 distinct CDR3 sequences in total; 9.5% to 12% of them show up just once. The ten most abundant clones make up 3% to 3.5% of the sample.

In this sample, this clonotype turned up a few times. No antigen is known for it. No per-base quality is available; no much larger clone lies one base away. The clonotype originates from a man aged 18 to 30 who received the YFV17D yellow fever vaccine. The chain is made from TRBV29-1 and TRBJ2-3; the D gene is unclear. Sample: CD4+ T cells sorted from PBMCs, taken 45 days after the yellow fever booster vaccination. The CDR3 in this case is CSVDDGTDTQYF. DNA sequence: TGCAGCGTTGACGACGGCACAGATACGCAGTATTTT.